This TCR beta chain was captured by sequencing in a study of blood T cell repertoires in COVID-19. Study-wide background: Sample material is recorded as cDNA or gDNA derived from T cells, B-cell-depleted T cells, or PBMCs.

Trimming left V 3 bases short and J 5 bases short, with 4 bases between. Germline values: CDR1 KGHSH, CDR2 LQKENI. CDR3 length: 12 amino acids. Clones were sequenced by immunoSEQ multiplex PCR, and TCRdb holds only the in-frame ones, with some missing. Among some 250,000 clones listed, approximately 90% were seen once. This clone was detected once. The sequencing sample was made of peripheral blood. The sequence came from a woman between 40 and 55 years old who had recovered from COVID-19. The genes are TRBV18 and TRBJ2-2; D is undetermined. The CDR3 region is CASSPVTGELFF. CDR3 sequence (DNA): TGTGCCAGCTCACCCGTAACCGGGGAGCTGTTTTTT.